The rows below give T cell receptor beta chains drawn from one sample of a study of T cells after yellow fever vaccination. Each CDR3 protein gets one entry after TCRdb re-called the 5' RACE reads with MiXCR. The sample contains about 120,000 distinct CDR3 sequences, about 7.2% of which appear only once. This specimen consisted of CD4+ T cells sorted from PBMCs, obtained about 41 days after the first yellow fever vaccination. The receptor set was obtained from a man aged 18 to 29 who received the YFV17D yellow fever vaccine. Both conserved end residues are part of each CDR3. Fields, in order: D gene, J gene, V gene, clone size, CDR3 length, CDR3 DNA, CDR3 protein. The D gene is left open where the match is weak. Some rows have no size entry. The others give once, few or many, or a class for an expanded clone.

d_call: NA
j_call: TRBJ2-5
v_call: TRBV20-1
clone_size: many
cdr3_length: 13
cdr3_nt: TGCAGTGCCAGGAGGTTAACCCTGAAGACCCAGTACTTC
cdr3_aa: CSARRLTLKTQYF

d_call: TRBD1
j_call: TRBJ1-4
v_call: TRBV20-1
clone_size: many
cdr3_length: 14
cdr3_nt: TGCAGTGCTCGCGCCGGGACAGGAAATGAAAAACTGTTTTTT
cdr3_aa: CSARAGTGNEKLFF

d_call: TRBD2
j_call: TRBJ2-7
v_call: TRBV24-1
clone_size: many
cdr3_length: 16
cdr3_nt: TGTGCCACCAGTGAACCGGGACTAGCGGGGCTCAACGAGCAGTACTTC
cdr3_aa: CATSEPGLAGLNEQYF

d_call: NA
j_call: TRBJ1-5
v_call: TRBV20-1
clone_size: few
cdr3_length: 12
cdr3_nt: TGCAGTGCTAGTAGGGGCAATCAGCCCCAGCATTTT
cdr3_aa: CSASRGNQPQHF

d_call: NA
j_call: TRBJ2-7
v_call: TRBV9
clone_size: NA
cdr3_length: 14
cdr3_nt: TGTGCCAGCAGCCCAAGACAGGCTTACTACGAGCAGTACTTC
cdr3_aa: CASSPRQAYYEQYF

d_call: TRBD2
j_call: TRBJ2-1
v_call: TRBV5-1
clone_size: many
cdr3_length: 17
cdr3_nt: TGCGCCAGCAGCACCGGCAGACTAGCGGGGGGGGTAAATGAGCAGTTCTTC
cdr3_aa: CASSTGRLAGGVNEQFF

d_call: NA
j_call: TRBJ2-1
v_call: TRBV10-3
clone_size: many
cdr3_length: 13
cdr3_nt: TGTGCCACCCGAGGAGCGGCCCACAATGAGCAGTTCTTC
cdr3_aa: CATRGAAHNEQFF

d_call: NA
j_call: TRBJ1-6
v_call: TRBV12-3/TRBV12-4
clone_size: many
cdr3_length: 14
cdr3_nt: TGTGCCAGCAGTTTAGGGGCCCTAAATTCACCCCTCCACTTT
cdr3_aa: CASSLGALNSPLHF

d_call: NA
j_call: TRBJ1-6
v_call: TRBV12-3/TRBV12-4
clone_size: many
cdr3_length: 13
cdr3_nt: TGTGCCAGCAGGCAGGACCGCTATTCACCCCTCCACTTT
cdr3_aa: CASRQDRYSPLHF

d_call: TRBD1
j_call: TRBJ1-5
v_call: TRBV28
clone_size: many
cdr3_length: 12
cdr3_nt: TGTGCCGCGCAACAGGGGGCCCAGCCCCAGCATTTT
cdr3_aa: CAAQQGAQPQHF

d_call: TRBD2
j_call: TRBJ2-2
v_call: TRBV11-3
clone_size: few
cdr3_length: 16
cdr3_nt: TGTGCCAGCAGCAGAGGACTAGTGTCGAACACCGGGGAGCTGTTTTTT
cdr3_aa: CASSRGLVSNTGELFF

d_call: TRBD2
j_call: TRBJ2-3
v_call: TRBV7-8
clone_size: few
cdr3_length: 16
cdr3_nt: TGTGCCAGCAGCCTTACACGGGGGGGGGGGACAGATACGCAGTATTTT
cdr3_aa: CASSLTRGGGTDTQYF

d_call: NA
j_call: TRBJ1-5
v_call: TRBV6-4
clone_size: few
cdr3_length: 16
cdr3_nt: TGTGCCAGCAGTGATCGGGACGCCCCTTGCTTACAGCCCCAGCATTTT
cdr3_aa: CASSDRDAPCLQPQHF

d_call: NA
j_call: TRBJ1-6
v_call: TRBV6-1
clone_size: many
cdr3_length: 15
cdr3_nt: TGTGCCAGCAGTGAAGTTTTGGCAGCCGATTCACCCCTCCACTTT
cdr3_aa: CASSEVLAADSPLHF

d_call: TRBD1
j_call: TRBJ2-3
v_call: TRBV19
clone_size: few
cdr3_length: 15
cdr3_nt: TGTGCCAGTAGTCTACAGGGGGCTGGGACAGATACGCAGTATTTT
cdr3_aa: CASSLQGAGTDTQYF

d_call: NA
j_call: TRBJ1-2
v_call: TRBV7-2
clone_size: many
cdr3_length: 14
cdr3_nt: TGTGCCAGCAGCTTTACGACAGCTAACTATGGCTACACCTTC
cdr3_aa: CASSFTTANYGYTF

d_call: TRBD2
j_call: TRBJ2-3
v_call: TRBV5-1
clone_size: many
cdr3_length: 17
cdr3_nt: TGCGCCAGCAGCTTGGCCCTCTCGGGGGGGCGGGAGGATACGCAGTATTTT
cdr3_aa: CASSLALSGGREDTQYF